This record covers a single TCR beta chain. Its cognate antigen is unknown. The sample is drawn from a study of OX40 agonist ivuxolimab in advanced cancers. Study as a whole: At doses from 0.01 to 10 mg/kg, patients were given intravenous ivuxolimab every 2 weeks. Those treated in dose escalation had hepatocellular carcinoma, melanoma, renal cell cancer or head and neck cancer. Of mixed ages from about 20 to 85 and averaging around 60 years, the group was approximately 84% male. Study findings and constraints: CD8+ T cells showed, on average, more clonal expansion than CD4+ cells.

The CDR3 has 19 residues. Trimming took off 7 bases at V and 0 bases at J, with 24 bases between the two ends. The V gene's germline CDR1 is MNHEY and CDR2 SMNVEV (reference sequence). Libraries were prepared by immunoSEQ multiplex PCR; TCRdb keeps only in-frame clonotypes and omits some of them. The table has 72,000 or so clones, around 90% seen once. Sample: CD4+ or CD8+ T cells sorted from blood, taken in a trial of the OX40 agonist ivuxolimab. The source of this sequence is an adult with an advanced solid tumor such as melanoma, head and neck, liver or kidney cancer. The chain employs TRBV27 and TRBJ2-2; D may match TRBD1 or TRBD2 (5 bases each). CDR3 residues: CASTRWGRTPIANTGELFF. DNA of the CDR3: TGTGCCAGCACCCGATGGGGACGAACCCCAATCGCGAACACCGGGGAGCTGTTTTTT.